This T cell receptor beta chain is from a study of neurological immune-mediated disorders. Study information: The study included around 35 multiple sclerosis patients, approximately 30 relapsing-remitting and 3 secondary progressive.

This clonotype showed up many times. Trimming took 5 bases from V and 1 from J, leaving 14 bases between them. Germline V CDR1 and CDR2: MNHEY, SVGAGI. This CDR3 has 15 amino acids. The authors produced cDNA by 5'RACE using 10-nucleotide random UMIs. The yield of each sequencing run was over 190 million TCR-beta sequences from 15-18 subjects. Using its own MiXCR run on the 5' RACE reads, TCRdb lists one record per CDR3 protein. The sample has 100,000 or so distinct CDR3 sequences; around 3.3% are singletons. The source of this sequence is a young woman with multiple sclerosis. Sequenced material: PBMCs. This chain uses TRBV6-5 with TRBJ1-2; D remains unclear. The CDR3 DNA sequence: TGTGCCAGCAGTGGAACCCGCCTTGATAACTATGGCTACACCTTC. This sequence encodes CASSGTRLDNYGYTF.